Listed here are 16 T cell receptor beta chains from one sample, sequenced in a study of cytomegalovirus exposure and HLA in healthy donors. In the PCR, 60 Vbeta and 13 Jbeta primers were used. Some clones are missing from TCRdb's copy, which holds only in-frame ones; the method was immunoSEQ multiplex PCR. The sample lists about 130,000 clones, around 8.5% seen once, with 5.5% in the top ten. Sequencing was done on a sample of PBMCs. These receptors were obtained from a middle-aged man in good health and CMV-seronegative.

The gene calls are TRBV5-4 and TRBJ2-5; 9 bases are a match to TRBD1. The CDR3 spans 15 residues. CDR1 SGHNT and CDR2 YYREEE come from the germline V gene (reference sequence). V lost 0 bases and J lost 4; bases outside the gene matches: 4. The DNA of the CDR3 is TGTGCCAGCAGCTTGGGGGGACAGGGTGGAGAGACCCAGTACTTC. It codes for CASSLGGQGGETQYF.

The rearrangement uses TRBV13 and TRBJ2-7; TRBD1 agrees at 9 bases. Germline V gene sequence: CDR1 PRHDT, CDR2 FYEKMQ (reference sequence). V gave up 5 bases and J gave up 3 bases; unmatched junction bases: 8. The CDR3 covers 15 residues. CDR3 residues: CASSTQGQGFYEQYF. CDR3 coding DNA: TGTGCCAGCAGCACTCAGGGACAGGGCTTCTACGAGCAGTACTTC.

This clone has a handful of counts. The rearrangement links TRBV5-1 to TRBJ2-6; perhaps TRBD2 as D (6 bases). CDR1 is SGHRS, CDR2 YFSETQ, per germline. V was trimmed by 1 base and J by 4 bases, leaving 12 bases between them. This CDR3 has 16 amino acids. The CDR3 DNA sequence: TGCGCCAGCAGCTTGCCACGCGGGACCGGGGCCAACGTCCTGACTTTC. Translation gives CASSLPRGTGANVLTF.

There are a few counts of this clone. V usage is TRBV9 and J usage is TRBJ1-1, with D tentatively TRBD1 (5 bases). The germline CDR1 and CDR2 sequences are SGDLS and YYNGEE. V was cut by 0 bases and J by 4 bases, with 10 bases left in between. The CDR3 is 14 residues long. The CDR3 DNA follows: TGTGCCAGCAGCGTAGGGGGGAGGGGCACTGAAGCTTTCTTT. This encodes CASSVGGRGTEAFF. The complete variable domain, with remaining parts taken from reference TRBV9 and TRBJ1-1, reads DSGVTQTPKHLITATGQRVTLRCSPRSGDLSVYWYQQSLDQGLQFLIQYYNGEERAKGNILERFSAQQFPDLHSELNLSSLELGDSALYFCASSVGGRGTEAFFGQGTRLTVV.

This clone came up a few times. The CDR3 spells CASRPVFGAPLHF. The CDR3 coding sequence is TGTGCCAGTAGGCCAGTATTCGGAGCACCCCTCCACTTT. V is TRBV19 and J is TRBJ1-6, with D unclear. There are 13 residues in the CDR3. The germline V gene encodes CDR1 LNHDA and CDR2 SQIVND (reference sequence). With 6 bases removed from V and 11 bases from J, the gap between germline ends came to 14 bases.

This clone was picked up a small number of times. The chain links TRBV2 to TRBJ1-5; no clear D gene. Germline V gene lookup returns CDR1 SNHLY and CDR2 FYNNEI. V lost 4 bases to trimming and J lost 6 bases, with 10 bases between them. The CDR3 runs 13 residues. The CDR3: CASSVHNSQPQHF. The CDR3, as DNA: TGTGCCAGCAGTGTGCATAATAGTCAGCCCCAGCATTTT.

The chain employs TRBV7-6 and TRBJ2-3, with D tentatively TRBD1 (6 bases). This CDR3 comprises 14 residues. Germline assignment: CDR1 SGHVS and CDR2 FNYEAQ. The ends were cut back, 2 bases at V and 5 bases at J, with 11 bases in the middle. The chain's CDR3 is CASSLRPGQDTQYF. The CDR3, as DNA: TGTGCCAGCAGCTTACGCCCGGGACAAGATACGCAGTATTTT. Complete variable domain (other parts from reference TRBV7-6 and TRBJ2-3): GAGVSQSPRYKVTKRGQDVALRCDPISGHVSLYWYRQALGQGPEFLTYFNYEAQQDKSGLPNDRFSAERPEGSISTLTIQRTEQRDSAMYRCASSLRPGQDTQYFGPGTRLTVL.

The J gene is TRBJ1-5, the V gene TRBV2; tentatively, D is TRBD1 (5 bases). The germline gives CDR1 SNHLY, CDR2 FYNNEI. This CDR3 is 14 amino acids long. Trimming removed 6 bases at V and 1 base at J, with 10 bases between. CDR3 coding DNA: TGTGCCAGCAGGGGGGGGGTAAGCAATCAGCCCCAGCATTTT. Translation gives CASRGGVSNQPQHF.

This clone was recorded a few times. This chain uses TRBV7-8 with TRBJ2-1, with D perhaps matching TRBD1 (6 bases). Trimming removed 2 bases from V and 0 bases from J, with 17 bases in between. Germline CDR1 and CDR2: SGHVS and FQNEAQ. The CDR3 is made up of 18 amino acids. CDR3 bases: TGTGCCAGCAGCTTACCTAGTGGACAGTGGAGCTCCTACAATGAGCAGTTCTTC. This codes for CASSLPSGQWSSYNEQFF.

This clone showed up just a few times. This chain links TRBV5-6 with TRBJ2-7; 7 positions match TRBD1. This CDR3 is built from 14 residues. Per the germline V gene, CDR1 is SGHDT and CDR2 is YYEEEE. The V segment lost 4 bases and the J segment 6 bases; nucleotides outside the gene matches: 10. CDR3 protein: CASSRDRVLSEQYF. The CDR3 bases are TGTGCCAGCAGCCGAGACAGGGTTTTAAGCGAGCAGTACTTC.

This clone was seen a handful of times. This chain joins TRBV11-2 and TRBJ1-1, with D hard to call. V shed 3 bases and J shed 1 base, with 9 bases lying between them. The CDR3 runs to 14 residues. The germline V gene has CDR1 SGHAT and CDR2 FQNNGV. CDR3 in DNA: TGTGCCAGCAGCTTTGGGAGTCAGAACACTGAAGCTTTCTTT. Translation: CASSFGSQNTEAFF.

This clone was seen more than once but under ten times. The V and J genes are TRBV6-1 and TRBJ2-3; D may be TRBD1 (5 bases). The length of the CDR3 is 15 residues. CDR1 is MNHNS, CDR2 SASEGT, per germline. V lost 6 bases and J 1 base, leaving 14 bases between the germline ends. The CDR3, as DNA: TGTGCCAGCAGCGCGCCCTTAGGGGGCACAGATACGCAGTATTTT. Protein: CASSAPLGGTDTQYF.

The rearrangement joins TRBV10-3 to TRBJ2-2; 8 bases line up with TRBD2. Trimming cost V 6 bases and J 5 bases; bases outside gene matches: 11. Germline V gene lookup returns CDR1 ENHRY and CDR2 SYGVKD. There are 16 residues in the CDR3. The CDR3 DNA sequence: TGTGCCATCAGAGACCCGGGTAGCGGGGCGACCGGGGAGCTGTTTTTT. Amino acid sequence: CAIRDPGSGATGELFF.

This clone came up a few times. This chain connects TRBV2 to TRBJ1-1; D perhaps matches TRBD1 (5 bases). This CDR3 is 15 amino acids long. Trimming removed 2 bases from V and 1 base from J, with 11 bases in between. CDR1 and CDR2 (germline): SNHLY, FYNNEI. The CDR3 DNA reads as TGTGCCAGCAGTGAAAGGCACAGGCAGAACACTGAAGCTTTCTTT. Translated, it gives CASSERHRQNTEAFF.

The gene calls are TRBV7-9 and TRBJ1-6, with D uncertain. The CDR3 has 13 residues. The ends were cut back, 5 bases at V and 7 bases at J, with 9 bases in the middle. Germline V gene lookup returns CDR1 SEHNR and CDR2 FQNEAQ (reference sequence). CDR3 in amino acids: CASSADGNSPLHF. CDR3 nucleotides: TGTGCCAGCAGCGCCGACGGGAATTCACCCCTCCACTTT. Complete variable domain (other parts from reference TRBV7-9 and TRBJ1-6): DTGVSQNPRHKITKRGQNVTFRCDPISEHNRLYWYRQTLGQGPEFLTYFQNEAQLEKSRLLSDRFSAERPKGSFSTLEIQRTEQGDSAMYLCASSADGNSPLHFGNGTRLTVT.

V usage is TRBV7-6 and J usage is TRBJ2-2, with 7 bases fitting TRBD1. Germline values: CDR1 SGHVS, CDR2 FNYEAQ. This CDR3 is built from 17 residues. V lost 1 base to trimming and J lost 5 bases; unmatched junction nucleotides: 10. This chain's CDR3 is CASSLGAGGTVTGELFF. The CDR3 bases are TGTGCCAGCAGCTTAGGAGCAGGGGGTACCGTAACCGGGGAGCTGTTTTTT.